These 21 T cell receptor beta chains share one sample of origin, sequenced in a study of OX40 agonist ivuxolimab in advanced cancers. Repertoires were generated with immunoSEQ multiplex PCR, while TCRdb's copy carries only in-frame clones and drops some. Counted here are 85,000 to 100,000 clones, more than 80% occurring once; the ten biggest clones make up 0.2% to 0.25%. The source was CD4+ or CD8+ T cells sorted from blood, collected in a trial of the OX40 agonist ivuxolimab. The origin of the receptors is an adult with an advanced solid tumor such as melanoma, head and neck, liver or kidney cancer.

The V gene is TRBV19, the J gene TRBJ2-5, with D possibly TRBD1 on 6 matching bases. Germline values: CDR1 LNHDA, CDR2 SQIVND (reference sequence). The CDR3 has 14 residues. Deletions cut 2 bases from V and 1 base from J, with 8 bases between. This CDR3 is CASSIRGGQETQYF. CDR3 sequence (DNA): TGTGCCAGTAGTATACGAGGGGGCCAAGAGACCCAGTACTTC. The variable domain in full, with the rest retrieved from reference TRBV19 and TRBJ2-5, is DGGITQSPKYLFRKEGQNVTLSCEQNLNHDAMYWYRQDPGQGLRLIYYSQIVNDFQKGDIAEGYSVSREKKESFPLTVTSAQKNPTAFYLCASSIRGGQETQYFGPGTRLLVL.

This chain connects TRBV7-3 to TRBJ2-3; TRBD2 might be the D (7 bases). CDR1 and CDR2 (germline): SGHTA, FQGTGA. Trimming shortened V by 6 bases and J by 0 bases, and 10 bases separated the two germline ends. The CDR3 has 14 residues. CDR3 nucleotides: TGTGCCAGCAGTGAGGGGGGGAGCACAGATACGCAGTATTTT. It is translated as CASSEGGSTDTQYF.

The chain joins TRBV9 to TRBJ2-3; D may correspond to TRBD1 or TRBD2 (5 bases each). The CDR3 has 15 amino acids. The ends were cut back, 3 bases at V and 0 bases at J, with 11 bases in the middle. Germline V gives CDR1 SGDLS, CDR2 YYNGEE. The CDR3 reads CASSAGPASTDTQYF. The CDR3 DNA follows: TGTGCCAGCAGCGCGGGACCGGCAAGCACAGATACGCAGTATTTT. Using reference TRBV9 and TRBJ2-3 for the parts outside the CDR3, the full variable domain is DSGVTQTPKHLITATGQRVTLRCSPRSGDLSVYWYQQSLDQGLQFLIQYYNGEERAKGNILERFSAQQFPDLHSELNLSSLELGDSALYFCASSAGPASTDTQYFGPGTRLTVL.

As regards this clone: Other DNA variants within this sample encode the same CDR3. The chain employs TRBV5-1 and TRBJ2-2; 7 bases are a match to TRBD1. Losses at the gene ends were 0 bases for V and 5 bases for J; bases not matched to a gene: 4. This CDR3 has 15 amino acids. The V gene's germline CDR1 is SGHRS and CDR2 YFSETQ. DNA for the CDR3: TGCGCCAGCAGCTTGGGGCAGGGGGATACCGGGGAGCTGTTTTTT. Residues: CASSLGQGDTGELFF.

The rearrangement uses TRBV28 and TRBJ2-7, with a tentative D call TRBD2 (6 bases). The germline gives CDR1 MDHEN, CDR2 SYDVKM. The CDR3 sequence is 16 residues long. Trimming took 6 bases from V and 9 from J, leaving 27 bases between them. CDR3 nucleotides: TGTGCCAGCAGCCCAGCCGGAGGGCCTTCCCTTGGTGCGCAGTACGTC. Encoded protein: CASSPAGGPSLGAQYV.

The CDR3 DNA reads as TGCGCCAGCAGCTCACAAGGGCCAGACAATGAGCAGTTCTTC. Amino acids: CASSSQGPDNEQFF. The chain is built from TRBV5-1 and TRBJ2-1, with D unresolved. CDR3 length: 14 residues. V lost 3 bases, J lost 5 bases, and 12 bases lay in between. The germline gives CDR1 SGHRS, CDR2 YFSETQ.

The rearrangement uses TRBV5-1 and TRBJ1-1; D is ambiguous. The germline CDR1 and CDR2 sequences are SGHRS and YFSETQ. The CDR3 is 14 amino acids. The germline V and J ends were trimmed by 4 bases and 1 base, with 11 bases remaining between them. The CDR3 DNA sequence: TGCGCCAGCAGCCCACTCGGAGGGAACACTGAAGCTTTCTTT. Translated, it gives CASSPLGGNTEAFF.

The chain combines TRBV2 with TRBJ2-5, with D perhaps TRBD2 (5 bases). The CDR3 is made up of 14 amino acids. Trimming left V 8 bases short and J 7 bases short, with 20 bases between. CDR1 is SNHLY, CDR2 FYNNEI, per germline. This chain's CDR3 is CASGPEGGMGTQYF. CDR3 in DNA: TGTGCCAGCGGCCCAGAGGGTGGTATGGGGACCCAGTACTTC.

This clone was recorded a few times. The chain couples TRBV18 to TRBJ1-2; TRBD1 matches at 8 bases. From germline, CDR1 is KGHSH and CDR2 LQKENI. The J segment lost 6 bases and the V segment lost 2 bases, leaving 5 bases of the junction unmatched. This CDR3 has 14 residues. CDR3: CASSPRDRGHGYTF. For the CDR3, the DNA is TGTGCCAGCTCACCAAGAGACAGGGGACATGGCTACACCTTC.

V usage is TRBV2 and J usage is TRBJ1-2, with 9 positions matching TRBD1. Germline loops: CDR1 SNHLY, CDR2 FYNNEI. The CDR3 extends over 13 amino acids. Losses at the gene ends were 2 bases for V and 6 bases for J; bases not matched to a gene: 1. CDR3 residues: CASSEWDRDGYTF. The CDR3 DNA reads as TGTGCCAGCAGTGAATGGGACAGGGATGGCTACACCTTC.

The chain links TRBV11-2 to TRBJ1-2, with 7 nucleotides matching TRBD1. V was pared by 4 bases and J by 4 bases, with 3 bases of the junction left unmatched. Germline lookup yields CDR1 SGHAT and CDR2 FQNNGV. The CDR3 length is 13 residues. The CDR3, as DNA: TGTGCCAGCAGCTCGGGACAGACCTATGGCTACACCTTC. It translates to CASSSGQTYGYTF. Full variable domain (remainder filled in from reference TRBV11-2 and TRBJ1-2): EAGVAQSPRYKIIEKRQSVAFWCNPISGHATLYWYQQILGQGPKLLIQFQNNGVVDDSQLPKDRFSAERLKGVDSTLKIQPAKLEDSAVYLCASSSGQTYGYTFGSGTRLTVV.

The rearrangement links TRBV6-1 to TRBJ1-2; TRBD1 matches at 9 bases. Per the germline V gene, CDR1 is MNHNS and CDR2 is SASEGT. V lost 6 bases and J lost 6; bases outside the gene matches: 8. The CDR3 sequence is 14 residues long. CDR3 amino acids: CASRLRDRDNGYTF. CDR3 nucleotide sequence: TGTGCCAGCAGGCTAAGGGACAGGGATAATGGCTACACCTTC.

V and J are TRBV18 and TRBJ2-6, with D hard to call. The CDR3 length is 16 residues. Trimming removed 1 base at V and 0 bases at J, with 7 bases between. In germline, CDR1 is KGHSH, CDR2 LQKENI. The CDR3 bases are TGTGCCAGCTCACCACTTTGGCCCTCTGGGGCCAACGTCCTGACTTTC. Its translation: CASSPLWPSGANVLTF.

The chain couples TRBV5-1 to TRBJ2-5, with 11 bases that match TRBD2. CDR1 and CDR2 (germline): SGHRS, YFSETQ. The CDR3 consists of 17 residues. V gave up 2 bases and J gave up 1 base; unmatched junction bases: 7. This chain's CDR3 is CASSFLAGGNLQETQYF. CDR3 nucleotide sequence: TGCGCCAGCAGCTTTCTAGCGGGGGGAAATCTCCAAGAGACCCAGTACTTC. Looking up the rest from reference TRBV5-1 and TRBJ2-5 gives the full variable domain: KAGVTQTPRYLIKTRGQQVTLSCSPISGHRSVSWYQQTPGQGLQFLFEYFSETQRNKGNFPGRFSGRQFSNSRSEMNVSTLELGDSALYLCASSFLAGGNLQETQYFGPGTRLLVL.

The rearrangement uses TRBV15 and TRBJ2-7, with D perhaps TRBD1 (6 bases). V lost 0 bases to trimming and J lost 0 bases, with 9 bases between them. Per germline, CDR1 LNHNV and CDR2 YYDKDF (reference sequence). CDR3 length equals 15 residues. CDR3 amino acids: CATSRDRGHSYEQYF. In DNA, the CDR3 is TGTGCCACCAGCAGAGATCGGGGACACTCCTACGAGCAGTACTTC.

The chain is built from TRBV7-9 and TRBJ1-3; tentative D call: TRBD1 (5 bases). Germline CDR1 SEHNR, CDR2 FQNEAQ (reference sequence). This CDR3 has 15 residues. V was trimmed by 5 bases and J by 4 bases, leaving 15 bases between them. The CDR3 loop is CASSTAGRGGNTIYF. The CDR3, as DNA: TGTGCCAGCAGCACTGCGGGGCGCGGAGGAAACACCATATATTTT. Full variable domain (outside the CDR3, taken from reference TRBV7-9 and TRBJ1-3): DTGVSQNPRHKITKRGQNVTFRCDPISEHNRLYWYRQTLGQGPEFLTYFQNEAQLEKSRLLSDRFSAERPKGSFSTLEIQRTEQGDSAMYLCASSTAGRGGNTIYFGEGSWLTVV.

V and J are TRBV7-3 and TRBJ1-1, with D hard to call. Trimming stripped 1 base from V and 5 bases from J, with 8 bases between. The CDR3 consists of 13 residues. The V gene's germline CDR1 is SGHTA and CDR2 FQGTGA. CDR3 nucleotides: TGTGCCAGCAGCTTAAGGTTAGATACTGAAGCTTTCTTT. Amino acids: CASSLRLDTEAFF.

The chain uses TRBV10-3 and TRBJ2-3; 7 bases are a match to TRBD2. V lost 11 bases, J lost 1 base, and 12 bases stayed unmatched. CDR3 length: 15 residues. Germline V gene lookup returns CDR1 ENHRY and CDR2 SYGVKD. The CDR3 protein is CASRRGDYGTDTQYF. The CDR3 bases are TGTGCCTCCCGACGGGGGGACTATGGCACAGATACGCAGTATTTT.

This clone was picked up a small number of times. This chain joins TRBV28 and TRBJ2-1; 10 bases are shared with TRBD2. The germline V gene encodes CDR1 MDHEN and CDR2 SYDVKM. This CDR3 comprises 16 residues. After removal of 5 bases from V and 7 bases from J, the junction contained 11 bases not matched to a gene. This CDR3 is CASSPPGAGGRNEQFF. The CDR3 nucleotides read TGTGCCAGCAGTCCCCCGGGAGCGGGAGGGCGTAATGAGCAGTTCTTC.

The rearrangement joins TRBV6-5 to TRBJ2-5, with 8 bases matching TRBD1. V lost 6 bases to trimming and J lost 2 bases; unmatched junction nucleotides: 8. Germline CDR1 is MNHEY and CDR2 is SVGAGI. CDR3 size: 15 residues. In DNA form, the CDR3 reads TGTGCCAGCAGACATCGGACAGGGAAACAAGAGACCCAGTACTTC. Amino acids: CASRHRTGKQETQYF.

This clone has just a few counts. The V and J genes are TRBV4-2 and TRBJ1-5; 12 bases align to TRBD1. The CDR3 length is 18 residues. The germline V gene encodes CDR1 LGHNA and CDR2 YNFKEQ. V shed 1 base and J 4 bases; nucleotides not matched to a gene: 8. The CDR3 DNA is TGTGCCAGCAGCCAAGTCCCGGGACAGGGGGCTAAGAATCAGCCCCAGCATTTT. It specifies CASSQVPGQGAKNQPQHF.